What follows describes a single T cell receptor beta chain. Its target is unknown. The data originate from a study of T-cell reconstitution after alpha-beta-depleted transplantation in children. Points from the study as a whole: T-cell counts and diversity were attributed mostly to newly produced T cells one year after transplant.

The CDR3 runs to 16 residues. The V gene end was trimmed by 0 bases and the J gene end by 0 bases; junction bases not matched to a gene: 2. The germline CDR1 and CDR2 sequences are SGDLS and YYNGEE. Unique molecular identifiers were used to barcode this TCRbeta library. TCRdb analysed the PCR reads with MiXCR anew, one entry per CDR3 protein. The repertoire has some 260,000 distinct CDR3 sequences, 20% to 30% of them found once; the top ten carry roughly 5%. This sample comprised PBMCs, mostly from graft donor cells, obtained 360 days after TCRalphabeta/CD19-depleted stem cell transplant. V and J are TRBV9 and TRBJ2-1; TRBD2 aligns across 8 bases. The receptor's source is a female patient between 2 and 15 years old who had a stem cell transplant for congenital amegakaryocytic thrombocytopenia, so the T cells may come from the graft donor. CDR3 nucleotides: TGTGCCAGCAGCGTAGTCCTAGCGGGCTCCTACAATGAGCAGTTCTTC. It encodes CASSVVLAGSYNEQFF.